A selection of T cell receptor beta chains follows, all from one sample in a study of naive and memory T cell subsets. TCRdb independently ran MiXCR on the UMI-ligation and nested PCR reads; one entry per CDR3 protein. The table lists 95,000 to 150,000 distinct CDR3 sequences, just over 35% of them singletons, with about 1% in the top ten. Material for sequencing was central memory CD4+ T cells from blood. The receptors come from a human donor in good health. CDR3s include the opening cysteine and the closing phenylalanine or tryptophan. Each record gives: CDR3 protein, CDR3 DNA, J gene, clone size, V gene, D gene. D genes are given only for firm matches. Rows may omit the clone size; those that give it use once, few, many or a size class.

CDR3 protein: CASSSSEIHEQYF
CDR3 DNA: TGTGCTAGCAGCTCTTCTGAGATCCACGAGCAGTACTTC
J gene: TRBJ2-7
clone size: .
V gene: TRBV7-7
D gene: .

CDR3 protein: CASSPNRVSSTEAFF
CDR3 DNA: TGTGCCAGCAGTCCGAACAGGGTTAGTAGCACTGAAGCTTTCTTT
J gene: TRBJ1-1
clone size: .
V gene: TRBV2
D gene: .

CDR3 protein: CATSDEGGTEAFF
CDR3 DNA: TGTGCCACCAGTGATGAGGGAGGCACTGAAGCTTTCTTT
J gene: TRBJ1-1
clone size: many
V gene: TRBV24-1
D gene: .

CDR3 protein: CAISGPGQGLYEQYF
CDR3 DNA: TGTGCCATCAGTGGACCGGGACAGGGGCTCTACGAGCAGTACTTC
J gene: TRBJ2-7
clone size: .
V gene: TRBV10-3
D gene: TRBD1

CDR3 protein: CASSSTDTQYF
CDR3 DNA: TGTGCCAGCAGCTCCACAGATACGCAGTATTTT
J gene: TRBJ2-3
clone size: many
V gene: TRBV18
D gene: .

CDR3 protein: CASGKRDRTGEAFF
CDR3 DNA: TGTGCCAGCGGGAAGCGGGACAGGACGGGTGAAGCTTTCTTT
J gene: TRBJ1-1
clone size: once
V gene: TRBV12-3/TRBV12-4
D gene: TRBD1

CDR3 protein: CAWVLTAGAFF
CDR3 DNA: TGTGCCTGGGTTCTTACAGCGGGAGCTTTCTTT
J gene: TRBJ1-1
clone size: .
V gene: TRBV30
D gene: .

CDR3 protein: CSVEVGGASSYNEQFF
CDR3 DNA: TGCAGCGTTGAGGTTGGCGGGGCCAGCTCCTACAATGAGCAGTTCTTC
J gene: TRBJ2-1
clone size: few
V gene: TRBV29-1
D gene: .

CDR3 protein: CASSLSRVGAGGELFF
CDR3 DNA: TGTGCCAGCAGTTTATCGAGGGTGGGAGCGGGCGGGGAGCTGTTTTTT
J gene: TRBJ2-2
clone size: .
V gene: TRBV27
D gene: .

CDR3 protein: CASILYTGGTEQFF
CDR3 DNA: TGTGCCAGCATCCTTTACACGGGCGGAACTGAGCAGTTCTTC
J gene: TRBJ2-1
clone size: .
V gene: TRBV7-2
D gene: .

CDR3 protein: CASSTSGGTDTQYF
CDR3 DNA: TGTGCCAGCAGCACTAGCGGAGGCACAGATACGCAGTATTTT
J gene: TRBJ2-3
clone size: many
V gene: TRBV12-3/TRBV12-4
D gene: TRBD2

CDR3 protein: CASRPAVRDSPLHF
CDR3 DNA: TGTGCCAGCAGGCCGGCTGTCCGGGATTCACCCCTCCACTTT
J gene: TRBJ1-6
clone size: few
V gene: TRBV12-3/TRBV12-4
D gene: .

CDR3 protein: CASSFREETQYF
CDR3 DNA: TGTGCCAGCAGCTTTAGGGAGGAGACCCAGTACTTC
J gene: TRBJ2-5
clone size: .
V gene: TRBV5-6
D gene: .

CDR3 protein: CASSRGQGASTSPLHF
CDR3 DNA: TGTGCCAGCAGTAGAGGACAGGGGGCTTCTACTTCACCCCTCCACTTT
J gene: TRBJ1-6
clone size: few
V gene: TRBV6-6
D gene: TRBD1

CDR3 protein: CASTLGSGANVLTF
CDR3 DNA: TGCGCCAGCACCTTGGGTTCTGGGGCCAACGTCCTGACTTTC
J gene: TRBJ2-6
clone size: .
V gene: TRBV5-1
D gene: .

CDR3 protein: CASGTRAGRTDTQYF
CDR3 DNA: TGTGCCAGCGGAACCCGAGCGGGACGCACAGATACGCAGTATTTT
J gene: TRBJ2-3
clone size: .
V gene: TRBV27
D gene: TRBD2

CDR3 protein: CASTLGSYNEQFF
CDR3 DNA: TGTGCCAGCACCCTGGGGTCCTACAATGAGCAGTTCTTC
J gene: TRBJ2-1
clone size: .
V gene: TRBV12-3/TRBV12-4
D gene: .

CDR3 protein: CASRGQGLSEAFF
CDR3 DNA: TGTGCCAGCAGGGGACAGGGTCTCTCTGAAGCTTTCTTT
J gene: TRBJ1-1
clone size: few
V gene: TRBV6-1
D gene: TRBD1

CDR3 protein: CASSVSSGNYEQYF
CDR3 DNA: TGTGCCAGCAGTGTTTCTAGCGGAAACTACGAGCAGTACTTC
J gene: TRBJ2-7
clone size: .
V gene: TRBV25-1
D gene: TRBD2

CDR3 protein: CASSFPGIHEQFF
CDR3 DNA: TGTGCCAGCAGTTTTCCGGGAATCCATGAGCAGTTCTTC
J gene: TRBJ2-1
clone size: .
V gene: TRBV6-2/TRBV6-3
D gene: .

CDR3 protein: CSVDRTGIYNEQFF
CDR3 DNA: TGCAGCGTTGATAGGACGGGGATTTACAATGAGCAGTTCTTC
J gene: TRBJ2-1
clone size: .
V gene: TRBV29-1
D gene: .

CDR3 protein: CASSIDGRNQETQYF
CDR3 DNA: TGTGCCAGTAGTATAGACGGACGGAACCAAGAGACCCAGTACTTC
J gene: TRBJ2-5
clone size: .
V gene: TRBV19
D gene: .

CDR3 protein: CAIRGATEQFF
CDR3 DNA: TGTGCCATCAGGGGGGCGACTGAGCAGTTCTTC
J gene: TRBJ2-1
clone size: few
V gene: TRBV10-3
D gene: .

CDR3 protein: CSAPQKTGELFF
CDR3 DNA: TGCAGTGCTCCACAGAAAACCGGGGAGCTGTTTTTT
J gene: TRBJ2-2
clone size: .
V gene: TRBV20-1
D gene: .

CDR3 protein: CASSLGNSPLHF
CDR3 DNA: TGTGCCAGCAGCTTAGGGAATTCACCCCTCCACTTT
J gene: TRBJ1-6
clone size: .
V gene: TRBV11-2
D gene: .

CDR3 protein: CASSYSYNEQFF
CDR3 DNA: TGTGCCAGCAGTTATTCCTACAATGAGCAGTTCTTC
J gene: TRBJ2-1
clone size: .
V gene: TRBV6-1
D gene: .

CDR3 protein: CASSLRGPTGTSGTYNEQFF
CDR3 DNA: TGTGCCAGCAGCTTACGGGGTCCCACCGGGACTAGCGGGACCTACAATGAGCAGTTCTTC
J gene: TRBJ2-1
clone size: few
V gene: TRBV7-9
D gene: TRBD2

CDR3 protein: CASSAPRLGQFF
CDR3 DNA: TGTGCCAGCAGTGCCCCACGACTAGGGCAGTTCTTC
J gene: TRBJ2-1
clone size: few
V gene: TRBV6-2/TRBV6-3
D gene: .

CDR3 protein: CASSRRTALGTDTQYF
CDR3 DNA: TGCGCCAGCAGCCGCCGGACCGCCCTTGGCACAGATACGCAGTATTTT
J gene: TRBJ2-3
clone size: few
V gene: TRBV4-1
D gene: .

CDR3 protein: CASSLKFSGTGELFF
CDR3 DNA: TGTGCCAGCAGCCTAAAATTTAGCGGAACCGGGGAGCTGTTTTTT
J gene: TRBJ2-2
clone size: .
V gene: TRBV14
D gene: .

CDR3 protein: CSVLKLVGASYEQYF
CDR3 DNA: TGCAGCGTCCTAAAGCTAGTGGGGGCTTCCTACGAGCAGTACTTC
J gene: TRBJ2-7
clone size: few
V gene: TRBV29-1
D gene: .

CDR3 protein: CASSDSTDTQYF
CDR3 DNA: TGTGCCAGCTCTGATAGCACAGATACGCAGTATTTT
J gene: TRBJ2-3
clone size: few
V gene: TRBV18
D gene: .

CDR3 protein: CASTVTGGFSEQYF
CDR3 DNA: TGTGCCAGCACTGTTACAGGGGGGTTCAGCGAGCAGTACTTC
J gene: TRBJ2-7
clone size: .
V gene: TRBV7-9
D gene: TRBD1

CDR3 protein: CASHRGLRTEAFF
CDR3 DNA: TGTGCCAGCCACAGGGGCCTGAGGACTGAAGCTTTCTTT
J gene: TRBJ1-1
clone size: .
V gene: TRBV2
D gene: TRBD1

CDR3 protein: CASTKRRDAGNEQFF
CDR3 DNA: TGTGCCAGCACTAAACGGAGGGACGCGGGCAATGAGCAGTTCTTC
J gene: TRBJ2-1
clone size: few
V gene: TRBV27
D gene: .

CDR3 protein: CASRQGLSYGYTF
CDR3 DNA: TGTGCCAGCAGACAGGGGTTGTCCTATGGCTACACCTTC
J gene: TRBJ1-2
clone size: .
V gene: TRBV6-2/TRBV6-3
D gene: TRBD1

CDR3 protein: CASSLATGFPQPQHF
CDR3 DNA: TGTGCCAGCAGCTTGGCAACAGGGTTTCCTCAGCCCCAGCATTTT
J gene: TRBJ1-5
clone size: .
V gene: TRBV7-2
D gene: .

CDR3 protein: CASSLELRNEQFF
CDR3 DNA: TGCGCCAGCAGCTTGGAATTGAGAAATGAGCAGTTCTTC
J gene: TRBJ2-1
clone size: .
V gene: TRBV5-1
D gene: .

CDR3 protein: CASSIAGNTGELFF
CDR3 DNA: TGTGCCAGCAGTATAGCGGGAAACACCGGGGAGCTGTTTTTT
J gene: TRBJ2-2
clone size: many
V gene: TRBV6-5
D gene: TRBD2

CDR3 protein: CSARRLAVTDTQYF
CDR3 DNA: TGCAGTGCTAGAAGACTAGCGGTCACAGATACGCAGTATTTT
J gene: TRBJ2-3
clone size: few
V gene: TRBV20-1
D gene: TRBD2

CDR3 protein: CASTPGGRASYEQYF
CDR3 DNA: TGTGCCAGCACTCCTGGGGGGCGAGCGTCCTACGAGCAGTACTTC
J gene: TRBJ2-7
clone size: few
V gene: TRBV28
D gene: .

CDR3 protein: CASNLGPGELFF
CDR3 DNA: TGTGCCAGCAATTTGGGTCCCGGGGAGCTGTTTTTT
J gene: TRBJ2-2
clone size: .
V gene: TRBV6-1
D gene: .

CDR3 protein: CASSLTGASSYEQYF
CDR3 DNA: TGCGCCAGCAGCCTCACAGGGGCCAGCTCCTACGAGCAGTACTTC
J gene: TRBJ2-7
clone size: few
V gene: TRBV4-1
D gene: TRBD1

CDR3 protein: CASSRVTNYGYTF
CDR3 DNA: TGTGCCAGCAGCCGAGTAACTAACTATGGCTACACCTTC
J gene: TRBJ1-2
clone size: .
V gene: TRBV9
D gene: .

CDR3 protein: CSARHPEGLAGLGSYNEQFF
CDR3 DNA: TGCAGTGCTAGACACCCTGAAGGACTAGCGGGCCTCGGCTCCTACAATGAGCAGTTCTTC
J gene: TRBJ2-1
clone size: many
V gene: TRBV20-1
D gene: TRBD2

CDR3 protein: CASSPRQGAKNIQYF
CDR3 DNA: TGTGCCAGCAGCCCGAGACAGGGGGCGAAGAACATTCAGTACTTC
J gene: TRBJ2-4
clone size: .
V gene: TRBV13
D gene: TRBD1

CDR3 protein: CASSLHPGAGNTIYF
CDR3 DNA: TGTGCCAGCAGTTTACATCCAGGTGCTGGAAACACCATATATTTT
J gene: TRBJ1-3
clone size: .
V gene: TRBV27
D gene: .